The TCR beta chain under discussion was sequenced for a study of response to subunit inactivated influenza vaccine. This clonotype was found a few times. Its antigen remains unknown. TCRdb re-analysed the RT-PCR reads in MiXCR, keeping a single row per CDR3 protein. The sample includes roughly 500,000 distinct CDR3 sequences, about 15% seen only once; the top ten take 3% to 3.5%. Study-wide results and limits: New T cells are recruited in small numbers by each seasonal influenza vaccination, according to the authors' suggestion.

The sequence was collected from a man between 50 and 75 years old who received an inactivated influenza vaccine. The starting material was CD4+ T cells sorted from PBMCs, obtained roughly 24 months after vaccination.

This CDR3 reads CSARVPGGNTGELFF. The CDR3 coding sequence is TGCAGTGCTAGAGTACCGGGAGGGAACACCGGGGAGCTGTTTTTT. The chain employs TRBV20-1 and TRBJ2-2; 7 bases align to TRBD2. Germline V lookup: CDR1 DFQATT, CDR2 SNEGSKA (reference sequence). The V and J ends lost 1 base and 1 base, in that order; junction bases with no gene match: 3. This CDR3 region has 15 residues.